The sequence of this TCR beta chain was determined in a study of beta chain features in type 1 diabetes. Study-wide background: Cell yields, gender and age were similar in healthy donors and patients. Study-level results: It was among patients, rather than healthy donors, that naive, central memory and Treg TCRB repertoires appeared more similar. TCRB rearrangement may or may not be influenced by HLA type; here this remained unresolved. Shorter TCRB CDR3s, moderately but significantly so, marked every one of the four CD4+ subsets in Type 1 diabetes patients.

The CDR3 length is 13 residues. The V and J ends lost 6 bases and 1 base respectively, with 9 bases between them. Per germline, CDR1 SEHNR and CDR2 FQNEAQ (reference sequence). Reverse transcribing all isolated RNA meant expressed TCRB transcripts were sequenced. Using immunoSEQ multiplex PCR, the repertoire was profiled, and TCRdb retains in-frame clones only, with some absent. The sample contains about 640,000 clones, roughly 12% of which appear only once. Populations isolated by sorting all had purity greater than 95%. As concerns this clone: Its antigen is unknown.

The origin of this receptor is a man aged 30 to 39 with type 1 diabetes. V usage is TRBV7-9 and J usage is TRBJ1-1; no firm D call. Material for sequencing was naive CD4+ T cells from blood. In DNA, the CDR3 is TGTGCCAGCAGTCGGTCGGCGAACACTGAAGCTTTCTTT. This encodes CASSRSANTEAFF.